The 21 T cell receptor beta chains presented below share a single source sample, sequenced in a study of control samples from healthy donors and cancer patients. Using immunoSEQ multiplex PCR, the repertoire was profiled, and TCRdb retains in-frame clones only, with some absent. Among some 120,000 clones listed, 70% to 90% were seen once. The sequenced material came from blood. The receptors here all came from a man in his fifties or sixties in good health.

This clone was seen once. This chain uses TRBV11-2 with TRBJ1-2, with TRBD1 identical over 9 bases. Trimming took 5 bases from V and 4 from J; bases not matched to a gene: 8. The CDR3 totals 15 residues. Germline V gene lookup returns CDR1 SGHAT and CDR2 FQNNGV. In DNA, the CDR3 is TGTGCCAGCAGCCTACACGGGACAGGGACCTATGGCTACACCTTC. Amino acids: CASSLHGTGTYGYTF.

CDR3 bases: TGCGCCAGCAGCCAAGGGACAGGGGTCCTAAGCTATGGCTACACCTTC. This encodes CASSQGTGVLSYGYTF. V is TRBV4-3 and J is TRBJ1-2, with 9 bases aligning to TRBD1. The CDR3 is 16 amino acids. V lost 1 base to trimming and J lost 4 bases; unmatched junction nucleotides: 7. CDR1 is LGHNA and CDR2 is YSLEER in the germline V gene.

V gene TRBV6-5 combines with J gene TRBJ2-3; 9 bases agree with TRBD2. CDR1 and CDR2 from the germline V gene are MNHEY and SVGAGI. V gave up 7 bases and J gave up 2 bases; unmatched junction bases: 7. The CDR3 is made up of 15 amino acids. The CDR3 reads CASTFSGGHTDTQYF. CDR3 in DNA: TGTGCCAGCACCTTTAGCGGGGGCCACACAGATACGCAGTATTTT.

The genes are TRBV29-1 and TRBJ1-5, with TRBD1 matching over 7 bases. CDR3 length: 13 residues. V lost 4 bases and J lost 5; bases outside the gene matches: 5. The germline CDR1 and CDR2 sequences are SQVTM and ANQGSEA. The CDR3 DNA is TGCAGCGTTGTACTAGGGGGCGATCAGCCCCAGCATTTT. Its translation: CSVVLGGDQPQHF.

This chain joins TRBV21-1 and TRBJ2-3; no check of the table's D call, TRBD2, against the DNA was made. TRBV21-1 corresponds to a pseudogene. The CDR3 has 14 residues. The CDR3, as DNA: TGTGCCAGCAGCATGGGGGGAGAGGAAAATACGCAGTATTTT. It specifies CASSMGGEENTQYF.

This clone has only one observation. The V and J genes are TRBV15 and TRBJ1-6, with D uncertain. There are 13 residues in the CDR3. Per germline, CDR1 LNHNV and CDR2 YYDKDF (reference sequence). V shed 0 bases and J shed 9 bases, with 6 bases lying between them. This CDR3 is CATSRDETSPLHF. The CDR3 region has the DNA TGTGCCACCAGCAGAGATGAGACTTCACCCCTCCACTTT.

The chain is built from TRBV5-5 and TRBJ2-2; the match to TRBD1 covers 7 bases. This CDR3 comprises 17 residues. Germline assignment: CDR1 SGHKS and CDR2 YYEKEE (reference sequence). Losses at the gene ends were 0 bases for V and 0 bases for J; bases not matched to a gene: 5. DNA for the CDR3: TGTGCCAGCAGCTTGGACCACAGGGGACCGAACACCGGGGAGCTGTTTTTT. Protein sequence: CASSLDHRGPNTGELFF.

The V gene is TRBV7-2, the J gene TRBJ2-4, with a weak D call TRBD1 (5 bases). V was shortened by 1 base and J by 3 bases, with 13 bases between the two germline ends. Germline V CDR1 and CDR2: SGHTA, FQGNSA. CDR3 length equals 16 residues. The CDR3 region has the DNA TGTGCCAGCAGCTTAGTGGGTCAGGGTGGCAAAAACATTCAGTACTTC. This sequence encodes CASSLVGQGGKNIQYF.

The rearrangement links TRBV29-1 to TRBJ2-7, with 10 bases identical to TRBD1. CDR3 length equals 12 residues. V lost 6 bases and J lost 3; bases outside the gene matches: 2. CDR1 SQVTM and CDR2 ANQGSEA come from the germline V gene. This chain's CDR3 is CSVGQGIYEQYF. CDR3 nucleotide sequence: TGCAGCGTGGGACAGGGGATCTACGAGCAGTACTTC.

J is TRBJ1-1 and V is TRBV2; D unresolved. Germline V CDR1 and CDR2: SNHLY, FYNNEI. The CDR3 loop spans 12 amino acids. V was shortened by 4 bases and J by 3 bases, with 6 bases between the two germline ends. This chain's CDR3 is CASSADYTEAFF. CDR3 nucleotide sequence: TGTGCCAGCAGTGCGGACTACACTGAAGCTTTCTTT.

This clone has just one count. The chain carries TRBV27 and TRBJ1-1; D not resolved. With 2 bases removed from V and 4 bases from J, the gap between germline ends came to 8 bases. Germline loops: CDR1 MNHEY, CDR2 SMNVEV (reference sequence). The CDR3 contains 13 residues. The CDR3 bases are TGTGCCAGCAGTTTAGCGCCGTTCACTGAAGCTTTCTTT. Translation: CASSLAPFTEAFF.

In this sample, this clone turned up once. The genes are TRBV5-5 and TRBJ2-4; D not certain. V was shortened by 3 bases and J by 0 bases, with 7 bases between the two germline ends. This CDR3 has 14 residues. From germline, CDR1 is SGHKS and CDR2 YYEKEE (reference sequence). CDR3 nucleotides: TGTGCCAGCAGCTCAACACTAGCCAAAAACATTCAGTACTTC. Translated, it gives CASSSTLAKNIQYF.

V and J are TRBV5-1 and TRBJ1-1; TRBD1 aligns across 10 bases. The germline V gene has CDR1 SGHRS and CDR2 YFSETQ. The CDR3 covers 14 residues. Germline trimming cut 3 bases from V and 5 bases from J; bases unmatched to any gene: 4. CDR3 protein: CASSSDRGYTEAFF. As DNA, the CDR3 is TGCGCCAGCAGCTCGGACAGGGGGTATACTGAAGCTTTCTTT. Filled out from reference TRBV5-1 and TRBJ1-1, the complete variable domain reads KAGVTQTPRYLIKTRGQQVTLSCSPISGHRSVSWYQQTPGQGLQFLFEYFSETQRNKGNFPGRFSGRQFSNSRSEMNVSTLELGDSALYLCASSSDRGYTEAFFGQGTRLTVV.

This clone was counted only a few times. The CDR3 DNA is TGTGCCAGCAGTTACGGGGGGCCGTGGGACACTGAAGCTTTCTTT. It translates to CASSYGGPWDTEAFF. The chain uses TRBV6-5 and TRBJ1-1, with D possibly matching TRBD1 (6 bases). V was pared by 2 bases and J by 3 bases, with 13 bases between. This CDR3 comprises 15 residues. Germline assignment: CDR1 MNHEY and CDR2 SVGAGI.

The CDR3 DNA sequence: TGTGCCACCAGTGATTTGGCAGGATCTGGCTACACCTTC. The encoded protein is CATSDLAGSGYTF. The rearrangement uses TRBV24-1 and TRBJ1-2; D is undetermined. The CDR3 runs to 13 residues. Trimming left V 0 bases short and J 7 bases short, with 8 bases between. The V gene's germline CDR1 is KGHDR and CDR2 SFDVKD.

V gene TRBV6-4 combines with J gene TRBJ1-1, with a possible D match to TRBD1 (5 bases). Germline CDR1 MRHNA, CDR2 SNTAGT. This CDR3 comprises 15 residues. Deletions cut 3 bases from V and 4 bases from J, with 15 bases between. The CDR3 DNA sequence: TGTGCCAGCAGTGAGCGTTTTGGGACGGGCACTGAAGCTTTCTTT. Protein sequence: CASSERFGTGTEAFF.

The table lists this clone with a count of one. The junction differs from germline at one of its ends, possibly a read error. This chain uses TRBV15 with TRBJ2-7; no reliable D call. The V gene's germline CDR1 is LNHNV and CDR2 YYDKDF (reference sequence). The CDR3 is 16 residues long. In nucleotides, the CDR3 is TGTGCCACCAGCAGAGATCTCGGCAGCTCTTCCTCCGAGCAGTACTTC. Its protein product is CATSRDLGSSSSEQYF.

This chain connects TRBV4-3 to TRBJ2-7; D might be TRBD1 (6 bases). The length of the CDR3 is 15 residues. Germline V CDR1 and CDR2: LGHNA, YSLEER. V lost 0 bases and J lost 3, with 12 bases in between. CDR3 protein: CASSQELQGHYEQYF. In DNA, the CDR3 is TGCGCCAGCAGCCAAGAGCTGCAGGGGCACTACGAGCAGTACTTC.

V gene TRBV5-1 combines with J gene TRBJ2-2, with 8 bases identical to TRBD1. Trimming at V came to 3 bases and at J to 8 bases, leaving 12 bases not matched to a gene. The CDR3 contains 16 residues. Per the germline V gene, CDR1 is SGHRS and CDR2 is YFSETQ. CDR3 loop: CASSYGPDRGVGELFF. Here the CDR3 DNA reads TGCGCCAGCAGCTATGGGCCAGACAGGGGTGTTGGGGAGCTGTTTTTT.

This chain uses TRBV12-3 or TRBV12-4 with TRBJ2-7; D possibly matches TRBD1 or TRBD2 (6 bases each). The CDR3 sequence is 12 residues long. Deletions cut 3 bases from V and 6 bases from J, with 9 bases between. CDR3 in amino acids: CASSLSGAEQYF. CDR3 DNA: TGTGCCAGCAGTTTGTCGGGGGCCGAGCAGTACTTC.

The chain employs TRBV5-4 and TRBJ2-3; TRBD2 aligns across 8 bases. The CDR3 sequence is 15 residues long. V was clipped by 4 bases and J by 1 base; unmatched bases: 5. Germline lookup yields CDR1 SGHNT and CDR2 YYREEE (reference sequence). CDR3: CASSRGGWGTDTQYF. DNA of the CDR3: TGTGCCAGCAGCCGCGGGGGGTGGGGCACAGATACGCAGTATTTT.